What follows are 20 T cell receptor beta chains derived from one specimen sequenced in a study of T cell repertoires in cytomegalovirus infection. These receptors' targets are unknown. TCRdb called the reads again in MiXCR, with one record for every CDR3 protein. There are hundreds of thousands of distinct CDR3 sequences in the sample; around 31% occur only once, and 18% lies in the top ten. The sample here was cultured PBMCs, taken from culture after CMV antigen stimulation. Receptors were obtained from a human donor in good health (CMV status not recorded). Some clones in this sample may be carry-over from other donors' samples.

This clonotype was detected a few times. V and J are TRBV20-1 and TRBJ2-2, with TRBD2 matching 7 bases. CDR3 size: 16 residues. CDR1 is DFQATT and CDR2 is SNEGSKA in the germline V gene (reference sequence). The junction had 12 bases not matched to a gene; V was cut back by 3 bases and J by 5 bases. The CDR3 protein is CSASPAGPAGTGELFF. CDR3 coding DNA: TGCAGTGCTAGCCCCGCCGGCCCAGCGGGGACCGGGGAGCTGTTTTTT.

This clonotype was recorded at least ten times. This chain connects TRBV12-3 or TRBV12-4 to TRBJ1-1; unclear D gene. This CDR3 contains 11 residues. Trimming left V 6 bases short and J 6 bases short, with 8 bases between. The CDR3 loop is CASSRRAEAFF. The CDR3 region has the DNA TGTGCCAGCAGCAGGAGGGCTGAAGCTTTCTTT.

The sample holds one count of this clonotype. The V and J genes are TRBV10-3 and TRBJ1-2; the match to TRBD1 covers 9 bases. Germline assignment: CDR1 ENHRY and CDR2 SYGVKD. This CDR3 is 13 amino acids long. The V segment lost 4 bases and the J segment 8 bases; nucleotides outside the gene matches: 5. The DNA for the CDR3 is TGTGCCATCAGTGCCGGACAGGGGCAAGGCTACACCTTC. Amino acids: CAISAGQGQGYTF.

This clonotype was counted a few times. This rearrangement joins TRBV7-2 to TRBJ2-3; possible D gene TRBD1, 6 bases. The CDR3 has 16 amino acids. Trimming cost V 5 bases and J 1 base, with 16 bases left between them. Germline lookup yields CDR1 SGHTA and CDR2 FQGNSA. CDR3 amino acids: CASSTNRELGTDTQYF. As DNA, the CDR3 is TGTGCCAGCAGCACAAACAGGGAACTAGGCACAGATACGCAGTATTTT. Together with reference TRBV7-2 and TRBJ2-3, the CDR3 gives the full variable domain: GAGVSQSPSNKVTEKGKDVELRCDPISGHTALYWYRQSLGQGLEFLIYFQGNSAPDKSGLPSDRFSAERTGGSVSTLTIQRTQQEDSAVYLCASSTNRELGTDTQYFGPGTRLTVL.

This clonotype was detected many times. V usage is TRBV28 and J usage is TRBJ2-6; D is uncertain. Trimming shortened V by 3 bases and J by 0 bases, and 3 bases separated the two germline ends. The CDR3 is made up of 14 amino acids. In germline, CDR1 is MDHEN, CDR2 SYDVKM. CDR3 region: CASSLSSGANVLTF. The DNA for the CDR3 is TGTGCCAGCAGTTTGAGCTCTGGGGCCAACGTCCTGACTTTC.

This clonotype was recorded at least ten times. The CDR3 loop is CASSPFSGPDTQYF. CDR3 DNA: TGTGCCAGCAGCCCCTTTTCAGGCCCAGATACGCAGTATTTT. This chain links TRBV7-8 with TRBJ2-3; D is ambiguous. The CDR3 contains 14 residues. Germline CDR1 reads SGHVS; CDR2 reads FQNEAQ. V gave up 5 bases and J gave up 4 bases, with 13 bases separating them.

The CDR3: CASSSSGTDSYGYTF. In DNA, the CDR3 is TGTGCCAGCAGTTCCTCCGGGACAGACAGCTATGGCTACACCTTC. The V call is TRBV6-5, the J call TRBJ1-2; TRBD1 matches 7 bases. Germline values: CDR1 MNHEY, CDR2 SVGAGI. V lost 4 bases to trimming and J lost 4 bases; unmatched junction nucleotides: 9. CDR3 length: 15 residues.

The V gene is TRBV6-6, the J gene TRBJ2-1; 11 nucleotides line up with TRBD2. CDR1 MNHNY and CDR2 SVGAGI come from the germline V gene (reference sequence). Unmatched junction bases numbered 14, after V lost 6 bases and J lost 7 bases. The CDR3 has 17 residues. This CDR3 reads CASRSTSGSHRGNEQFF. The DNA of the CDR3 is TGTGCCAGCAGGTCAACTAGCGGGAGCCACAGGGGGAATGAGCAGTTCTTC.

This sequence joins TRBV28 and TRBJ1-6, with D possibly TRBD1 on 5 matching bases. This CDR3 is 15 amino acids long. V was shortened by 6 bases and J by 4 bases, with 13 bases between the two germline ends. Germline CDR1 reads MDHEN; CDR2 reads SYDVKM. The CDR3 loop reads CASRPGGLYNSPLHF. In DNA, the CDR3 is TGTGCCAGCAGACCCGGGGGATTGTATAATTCACCCCTCCACTTT.

This clonotype came up once. V usage is TRBV19 and J usage is TRBJ2-2, with a weak D call TRBD2 (6 bases). V shed 10 bases and J shed 6 bases, with 15 bases lying between them. The germline V gene encodes CDR1 LNHDA and CDR2 SQIVND (reference sequence). The CDR3 is 13 residues long. The DNA for the CDR3 is TGTGCCACCGGGGGATTCGAACCCGGGGAGCTGTTTTTT. Its protein product is CATGGFEPGELFF.

The chain links TRBV7-6 to TRBJ1-2; no clear D. Germline CDR1 SGHVS, CDR2 FNYEAQ. The CDR3 is 15 residues long. V lost 10 bases and J lost 1, with 19 bases in between. The CDR3 nucleotides are TGTGCCATCGGTTTGGGTTTGGCCGTTAACTATGGCTACACCTTC. Translation gives CAIGLGLAVNYGYTF.

The genes are TRBV6-1 and TRBJ1-1; D remains ambiguous. Germline CDR1 is MNHNS and CDR2 is SASEGT. V dropped 5 bases and J dropped 5 bases, with 15 bases sitting between them. CDR3 size: 14 residues. The CDR3 DNA is TGTGCCAGCAGTATTTTACGCAGGAGGACTGAAGCTTTCTTT. This sequence encodes CASSILRRRTEAFF.

CDR3 residues: CASSQTGRHSPLHF. The CDR3 DNA follows: TGTGCCAGCAGCCAGACAGGGAGACATTCACCCCTCCACTTT. The rearrangement uses TRBV2 and TRBJ1-6; 7 nucleotides match TRBD1. CDR1 is SNHLY and CDR2 is FYNNEI in the germline V gene. The CDR3 runs 14 residues. V was pared by 6 bases and J by 8 bases, with 7 bases of the junction left unmatched.

The rearrangement links TRBV7-2 to TRBJ2-2; 9 bases line up with TRBD1. The germline CDR1 and CDR2 sequences are SGHTA and FQGNSA. CDR3 length: 14 residues. V dropped 7 bases and J dropped 6; count of bases not matched to a gene: 6. CDR3 loop: CASTGQGMPGELFF. The CDR3 region has the DNA TGTGCCAGCACCGGACAGGGGATGCCCGGGGAGCTGTTTTTT.

The table lists this clonotype with a count of one. The V call is TRBV15, the J call TRBJ1-2; D is uncertain. This CDR3 has 15 residues. With 0 bases removed from V and 2 bases from J, the gap between germline ends came to 10 bases. Germline loops: CDR1 LNHNV, CDR2 YYDKDF (reference sequence). This CDR3 is CATSRDTASNYGYTF. In nucleotides, the CDR3 is TGTGCCACCAGCAGAGATACCGCCTCGAACTATGGCTACACCTTC. Using reference TRBV15 and TRBJ1-2 for the parts outside the CDR3, the full variable domain is DAMVIQNPRYQVTQFGKPVTLSCSQTLNHNVMYWYQQKSSQAPKLLFHYYDKDFNNEADTPDNFQSRRPNTSFCFLDIRSPGLGDTAMYLCATSRDTASNYGYTFGSGTRLTVV.

This chain uses TRBV12-3 or TRBV12-4 with TRBJ1-4, with D unresolved. This CDR3 comprises 14 residues. Trimming took off 3 bases at V and 8 bases at J, with 13 bases between the two ends. CDR3 sequence reads: CASSLALIGEKLFF. The CDR3 DNA reads TGTGCCAGCAGTTTGGCCCTTATAGGCGAAAAACTGTTTTTT.

CDR3 sequence: CASSEGSVGEQFF. In DNA form, the CDR3 reads TGTGCCAGCAGTGAAGGGAGTGTAGGTGAGCAGTTCTTC. V is TRBV25-1 and J is TRBJ2-1; maybe TRBD2 (5 bases). Germline V gene data show CDR1 as MGHDK and CDR2 as SYGVNS. V was clipped by 2 bases and J by 9 bases, with 11 bases between them. This CDR3 spans 13 amino acids.

Many counts were recorded for this clonotype. J is TRBJ2-1 and V is TRBV7-2; no definite D call. Germline V lookup: CDR1 SGHTA, CDR2 FQGNSA. The V and J ends lost 5 bases and 9 bases respectively, with 17 bases between them. There are 14 residues in the CDR3. As DNA, the CDR3 is TGTGCCAGCAGCCCCCGACCCACACCATCTGAGCAGTTCTTC. This gives the protein CASSPRPTPSEQFF.

The chain recombines TRBV7-3 with TRBJ2-1; D remains unclear. The CDR3 spans 14 residues. From germline, CDR1 is SGHTA and CDR2 FQGTGA. The V end was cut by 7 bases, the J end by 4 bases, with 14 bases between. DNA for the CDR3: TGTGCCAGCAACCCTGCCCCGGGTTACAATGAGCAGTTCTTC. This codes for CASNPAPGYNEQFF.

This clonotype appeared a few times. The rearrangement links TRBV7-6 to TRBJ2-1; TRBD2 matches 12 bases. Germline V CDR1 and CDR2: SGHVS, FNYEAQ. V dropped 4 bases and J dropped 4; count of bases not matched to a gene: 14. The CDR3 runs 19 residues. DNA for the CDR3: TGTGCCAGCAGCTCCCCGCGGGGGCTAGCGGGGGGGCCATACAATGAGCAGTTCTTC. Protein: CASSSPRGLAGGPYNEQFF.